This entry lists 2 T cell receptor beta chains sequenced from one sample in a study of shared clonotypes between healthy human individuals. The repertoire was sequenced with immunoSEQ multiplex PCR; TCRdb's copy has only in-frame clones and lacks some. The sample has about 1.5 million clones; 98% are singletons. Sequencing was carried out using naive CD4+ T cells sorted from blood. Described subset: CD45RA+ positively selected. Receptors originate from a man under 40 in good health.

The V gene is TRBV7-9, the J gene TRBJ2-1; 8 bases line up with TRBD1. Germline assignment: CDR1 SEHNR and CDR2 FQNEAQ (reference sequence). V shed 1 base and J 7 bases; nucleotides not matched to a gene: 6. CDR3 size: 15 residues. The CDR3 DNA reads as TGTGCCAGCAGCTTAGTGGGACAGGTGGTAAATGAGCAGTTCTTC. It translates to CASSLVGQVVNEQFF. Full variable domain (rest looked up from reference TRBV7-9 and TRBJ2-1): DTGVSQNPRHKITKRGQNVTFRCDPISEHNRLYWYRQTLGQGPEFLTYFQNEAQLEKSRLLSDRFSAERPKGSFSTLEIQRTEQGDSAMYLCASSLVGQVVNEQFFGPGTRLTVL.

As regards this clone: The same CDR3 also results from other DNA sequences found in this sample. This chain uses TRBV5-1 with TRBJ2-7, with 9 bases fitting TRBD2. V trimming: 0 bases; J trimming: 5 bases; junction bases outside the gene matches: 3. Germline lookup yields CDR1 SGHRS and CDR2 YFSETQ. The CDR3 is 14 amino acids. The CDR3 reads CASSLVLAGHEQYF. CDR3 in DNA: TGCGCCAGCAGCTTGGTTCTAGCGGGACACGAGCAGTACTTC.